This T cell receptor beta chain emerged from a study of tumor-infiltrating lymphocytes in oesophageal squamous cell carcinoma. At least ten counts were recorded for this clonotype. MiXCR was run by TCRdb on the PCR reads, yielding one entry per CDR3 protein. The table lists approximately 19,000 distinct CDR3 sequences, about 38% of them singletons. CDR3 length equals 15 residues. Germline V gene sequence: CDR1 MNHEY, CDR2 SMNVEV (reference sequence). Trimming left V 9 bases short and J 3 bases short, with 15 bases between. This receptor was obtained from a male donor with esophageal squamous cell carcinoma. The V call is TRBV27, the J call TRBJ1-6, with a tentative D call TRBD1 (5 bases). The sequenced sample consisted of normal esophageal tissue next to the tumor. The CDR3 loop is CASEGPKYYNSPLHF. The DNA of the CDR3 is TGTGCCAGTGAGGGACCGAAATACTATAATTCACCCCTCCACTTT.